The entry below describes one T cell receptor beta chain. Prior autoimmune disease or systemic immunosuppression barred patients. Samples were taken at baseline and on day 1 of cycles 4 and 7. The data were obtained in a study of OX40 agonist ivuxolimab in advanced cancers. Study as a whole: Patients were under 90% male with ages roughly 23 to 79, mean approximately 55.

Data came from immunoSEQ multiplex PCR; TCRdb stores just in-frame clones and leaves some out. Of tens of thousands of clones in the sample, about 88% were seen once. Trimming took off 2 bases at V and 7 bases at J, with 11 bases between the two ends. The germline V gene has CDR1 SGHAT and CDR2 FQNNGV. The CDR3 runs 13 residues. This material consisted of CD4+ or CD8+ T cells sorted from blood, taken in a trial of the OX40 agonist ivuxolimab. This TCR derives from an adult with an advanced solid tumor such as melanoma, head and neck, liver or kidney cancer. The rearrangement joins TRBV11-2 to TRBJ1-1; the D gene is possibly TRBD1 (6 bases). The CDR3 nucleotides are TGTGCCAGCAGCTTATTCGCGGACAGTGAAGCTTTCTTT. Protein product: CASSLFADSEAFF.